The 10 T cell receptor beta chains given below trace back to one sample, sequenced in a study of shared clonotypes between healthy human individuals. Here immunoSEQ multiplex PCR was the method, and the copy in TCRdb shows in-frame clones only, minus some. The data show about 110,000 clones, with roughly two thirds seen just once and roughly a quarter held by the top ten. Sequences were obtained from memory CD8+ T cells sorted from blood. Subset indicated: CD45RO+ cells pooled with CCR7-negative TemRA cells. The receptors were gathered from a woman in her twenties or thirties in good health.

The chain uses TRBV6-1 and TRBJ1-2; D gene ambiguous. Germline V gene lookup returns CDR1 MNHNS and CDR2 SASEGT. V was clipped by 2 bases and J by 4 bases, with 14 bases between them. The CDR3 runs to 15 residues. The CDR3 DNA reads as TGTGCCAGCAGTGAACGGTGGTACGGTGCCTATGGCTACACCTTC. Protein product: CASSERWYGAYGYTF.

The rearrangement links TRBV4-1 to TRBJ1-6, with 8 bases lining up with TRBD1. V lost 2 bases, J lost 11 bases, and 11 bases stayed unmatched. Germline V gene lookup returns CDR1 MGHRA and CDR2 YSYEKL. The CDR3 consists of 16 residues. The CDR3 DNA is TGCGCCAGCAGCCAAACCCGGGACAGGATTAGGACACCCCTCCACTTT. It is translated as CASSQTRDRIRTPLHF.

The CDR3 DNA sequence: TGTGCCAGCAGCCCGACAGGGGGAGGCTTTGTTCCCCAGCATTTT. Amino acids: CASSPTGGGFVPQHF. The chain combines TRBV27 with TRBJ1-5; 9 nucleotides agree with TRBD1. The CDR3 runs 15 residues. The V segment lost 6 bases and the J segment 10 bases; nucleotides outside the gene matches: 13. Germline lookup yields CDR1 MNHEY and CDR2 SMNVEV (reference sequence).

The chain employs TRBV5-1 and TRBJ2-7; D not certain. CDR3 length: 14 amino acids. The V gene lost 4 bases and the J gene lost 3 bases, with 14 bases spanning the gap. Per germline, CDR1 SGHRS and CDR2 YFSETQ. The CDR3 sequence is CASSLESSRYEQYF. DNA of the CDR3: TGCGCCAGCAGCCTTGAGTCATCGCGCTACGAGCAGTACTTC.

In its sample, this clone was seen a few times. This rearrangement joins TRBV7-2 to TRBJ2-5, with 7 bases that match TRBD2. Germline lookup yields CDR1 SGHTA and CDR2 FQGNSA. This CDR3 spans 16 amino acids. V shed 1 base, J shed 5 bases, and the junction held 10 bases outside the gene matches. The DNA of the CDR3 is TGTGCCAGCAGCTTAGTCCCACGGACTAGTTATGAGACCCAGTACTTC. As protein: CASSLVPRTSYETQYF.

The genes are TRBV7-3 and TRBJ1-1; perhaps TRBD1 as D (6 bases). Deletions cut 3 bases from V and 0 bases from J, with 14 bases between. The CDR3 is 16 residues long. Germline CDR1 is SGHTA and CDR2 is FQGTGA. CDR3 nucleotides: TGTGCCAGCAGCTTCCTACCGGGACATCTGAACACTGAAGCTTTCTTT. Translation gives CASSFLPGHLNTEAFF.

V usage is TRBV5-6 and J usage is TRBJ2-7; 7 nucleotides match TRBD1. The CDR3 is 13 amino acids. CDR1 is SGHDT, CDR2 YYEEEE, per germline. V shed 0 bases and J 5 bases; nucleotides not matched to a gene: 2. The CDR3 coding sequence is TGTGCCAGCAGCTTGGACAGGGGCCACGAGCAGTACTTC. Translation gives CASSLDRGHEQYF.

This clone was counted once. The rearrangement joins TRBV5-1 to TRBJ1-1; 8 positions agree with TRBD1. This CDR3 is built from 18 residues. The germline V gene has CDR1 SGHRS and CDR2 YFSETQ. The J segment lost 0 bases and the V segment lost 4 bases, leaving 14 bases of the junction unmatched. CDR3 sequence reads: CASSGGTGGRSMNTEAFF. The DNA of the CDR3 is TGCGCCAGCAGCGGAGGGACAGGAGGACGATCGATGAACACTGAAGCTTTCTTT.

The chain couples TRBV28 to TRBJ1-1; D gene uncertain. V lost 3 bases, J lost 7 bases, and 21 bases lay in between. CDR1 is MDHEN, CDR2 SYDVKM, per germline. This CDR3 has 16 residues. DNA for the CDR3: TGTGCCAGCAGTTTTAACCCACAGCTCCAAGCAGGTGAAGCTTTCTTT. Protein sequence: CASSFNPQLQAGEAFF.

V and J are TRBV4-1 and TRBJ1-4; TRBD1 agrees at 7 bases. This CDR3 has 16 residues. Germline CDR1 and CDR2: MGHRA and YSYEKL. J lost 6 bases, V lost 3 bases, and 10 bases had no gene match. CDR3 protein: CASSHPPTGLDEKLFF. DNA of the CDR3: TGCGCCAGCAGCCATCCCCCGACAGGGCTTGATGAAAAACTGTTTTTT.